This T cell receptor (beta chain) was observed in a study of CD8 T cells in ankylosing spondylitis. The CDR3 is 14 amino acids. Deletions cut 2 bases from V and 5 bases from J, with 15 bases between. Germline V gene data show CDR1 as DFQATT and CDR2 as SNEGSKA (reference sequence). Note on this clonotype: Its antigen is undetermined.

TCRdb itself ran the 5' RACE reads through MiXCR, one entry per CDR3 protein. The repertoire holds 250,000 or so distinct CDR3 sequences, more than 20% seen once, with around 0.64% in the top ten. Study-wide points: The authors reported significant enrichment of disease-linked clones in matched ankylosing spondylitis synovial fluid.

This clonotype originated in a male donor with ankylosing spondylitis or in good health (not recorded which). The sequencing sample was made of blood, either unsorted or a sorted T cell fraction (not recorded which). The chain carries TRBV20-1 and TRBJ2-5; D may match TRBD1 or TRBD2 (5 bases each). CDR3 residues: CSARFGDPRETQYF. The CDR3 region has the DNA TGCAGTGCTAGATTCGGGGACCCACGGGAGACCCAGTACTTC.